These 27 T cell receptor beta chains were sequenced from one sample in a study of T cell clonotyping in hematopoietic cell transplantation. Sequencing used immunoSEQ multiplex PCR; TCRdb keeps in-frame clones, though not all of them. The sample gives approximately 12,000 clones, almost 50% of which show up once; roughly 11% is in the top ten. The sequenced sample was peripheral blood mononuclear cells. These receptors were taken from a middle-aged man in good health. Some clones in this sample may be carry-over from other donors' samples.

V is TRBV7-8 and J is TRBJ1-2, with 8 bases that match TRBD1. V trimming: 4 bases; J trimming: 6 bases; junction bases outside the gene matches: 13. CDR1 is SGHVS, CDR2 FQNEAQ, per germline. This CDR3 comprises 16 residues. The CDR3 bases are TGTGCCAGCAGCTCTACCGCAGGGACAGGCGGCGATGGCTACACCTTC. Its translation is CASSSTAGTGGDGYTF.

This clone was detected a few times. The chain has TRBV7-2 and TRBJ2-5, with 12 positions matching TRBD2. Trimming at V came to 8 bases and at J to 5 bases, leaving 18 bases not matched to a gene. Per germline, CDR1 SGHTA and CDR2 FQGNSA. The CDR3 consists of 18 residues. The CDR3: CASAIALAGGRRGETQYF. CDR3 coding DNA: TGTGCCAGCGCAATAGCTCTAGCGGGGGGGCGCCGGGGTGAGACCCAGTACTTC.

This clone was seen a few times. This rearrangement joins TRBV29-1 to TRBJ2-3; 7 nucleotides match TRBD2. CDR1 is SQVTM, CDR2 ANQGSEA, per germline. CDR3 length equals 13 residues. Germline trimming cut 5 bases from V and 4 bases from J; bases unmatched to any gene: 6. In DNA form, the CDR3 reads TGCAGCGTTTCGGGACTACTATCAGATACGCAGTATTTT. It specifies CSVSGLLSDTQYF.

J is TRBJ2-7 and V is TRBV29-1; D perhaps matches TRBD2 (5 bases). Trimming removed 4 bases at V and 2 bases at J, with 12 bases between. The CDR3 runs 13 residues. Per the germline V gene, CDR1 is SQVTM and CDR2 is ANQGSEA. The CDR3 loop is CSVGTREPYEQYF. CDR3 DNA: TGCAGCGTTGGAACCCGGGAACCCTACGAGCAGTACTTC.

The chain couples TRBV25-1 to TRBJ1-1; the D is unclear. The CDR3 contains 14 residues. V shed 5 bases and J shed 10 bases, with 20 bases lying between them. CDR1 is MGHDK, CDR2 SYGVNS, per germline. The CDR3 DNA is TGTGCCAGCAGTACCCGGAACAGCCCTTCGGGAGCTTTCTTT. Protein sequence: CASSTRNSPSGAFF. The variable domain in full, completed from reference TRBV25-1 and TRBJ1-1, reads EADIYQTPRYLVIGTGKKITLECSQTMGHDKMYWYQQDPGMELHLIHYSYGVNSTEKGDLSSESTVSRIRTEHFPLTLESARPSHTSQYLCASSTRNSPSGAFFGQGTRLTVV.

The chain links TRBV6-1 to TRBJ1-2; the D gene is possibly TRBD1 (6 bases). Trimming left V 0 bases short and J 3 bases short, with 14 bases between. The CDR3 length is 16 residues. Germline values: CDR1 MNHNS, CDR2 SASEGT. CDR3 DNA sequence: TGTGCCAGCAGTGAAGCCGGTCGGGGGCTGGACTATGGCTACACCTTC. The encoded protein is CASSEAGRGLDYGYTF.

In this sample, this clone turned up a few times. The chain couples TRBV6-5 to TRBJ2-7, with 12 bases lining up with TRBD2. Germline CDR1 MNHEY, CDR2 SVGAGI. The CDR3 is 15 amino acids. The junction had 8 bases not matched to a gene; V was cut back by 6 bases and J by 5 bases. In DNA form, the CDR3 reads TGTGCCAGCAGCGCCCGAGGACTAGCGGGAAACGAGCAGTACTTC. This codes for CASSARGLAGNEQYF.

This clone showed up just a few times. This rearrangement joins TRBV7-8 to TRBJ2-4; 8 bases are shared with TRBD2. Germline V gene data show CDR1 as SGHVS and CDR2 as FQNEAQ. With 6 bases clipped from V and 6 bases from J, the junction kept 19 bases outside the gene matches. The CDR3 contains 18 residues. Here the CDR3 DNA reads TGTGCCAGCAGTTCCCCGGCCAATGGCGGGGGGATGGTAAACATTCAGTACTTC. It is translated as CASSSPANGGGMVNIQYF.

The chain links TRBV14 to TRBJ2-1; TRBD1 matches at 9 bases. The CDR3 sequence is 14 residues long. V was clipped by 3 bases and J by 8 bases; unmatched bases: 5. The germline CDR1 and CDR2 sequences are SGHDN and FVKESK. The CDR3 here is CASSQGTGGDEQFF. The CDR3 nucleotides read TGTGCCAGCAGCCAGGGAACAGGGGGCGATGAGCAGTTCTTC.

The V gene is TRBV30, the J gene TRBJ1-5; D is possibly TRBD1 (5 bases). The CDR3 is made up of 14 amino acids. In germline, CDR1 is GTSNPN, CDR2 SVGIG (reference sequence). V was cut by 1 base and J by 6 bases, with 13 bases left in between. CDR3 sequence (DNA): TGTGCCTGGAGTGCGGGGGGGAGGTCTCAGCCCCAGCATTTT. Encoded protein: CAWSAGGRSQPQHF.

The V call is TRBV30, the J call TRBJ2-5; D is perhaps TRBD2 (5 bases). The CDR3 contains 13 residues. The V gene's germline CDR1 is GTSNPN and CDR2 SVGIG (reference sequence). The V end lost 3 bases, the J end lost 5 bases, and 13 bases lay between the germline ends. The CDR3 DNA follows: TGTGCCTGGAGCAAAAGAGGGCGGGAGACCCAGTACTTC. Protein: CAWSKRGRETQYF.

This clone was seen only a few times. V usage is TRBV6-5 and J usage is TRBJ1-2, with a tentative D call TRBD1 (5 bases). The CDR3 covers 14 residues. V was trimmed by 0 bases and J by 5 bases, leaving 10 bases between them. The germline CDR1 and CDR2 sequences are MNHEY and SVGAGI. The CDR3 sequence: CASSYSGTVYGYTF. In nucleotides, the CDR3 is TGTGCCAGCAGTTACTCCGGGACCGTATATGGCTACACCTTC.

CDR3 sequence: CSVDGGVNTEAFF. The CDR3 region has the DNA TGCAGCGTTGATGGGGGTGTGAACACTGAAGCTTTCTTT. The chain carries TRBV29-1 and TRBJ1-1, with a weak D call TRBD1 (5 bases). The CDR3 extends over 13 amino acids. The V end was cut by 3 bases, the J end by 0 bases, with 8 bases between. Germline-derived CDR1 and CDR2 are SQVTM and ANQGSEA.

This clone was counted a few times. The chain has TRBV4-3 and TRBJ1-6; 7 nucleotides align to TRBD1. Looked up from germline, CDR1 is LGHNA and CDR2 is YSLEER. The CDR3 spans 16 residues. After removal of 4 bases from V and 10 bases from J, the junction contained 13 bases not matched to a gene. Here the CDR3 reads CASSLQGRGRRSPLHF. CDR3 nucleotide sequence: TGCGCCAGCAGCCTCCAAGGGAGGGGGCGTCGGTCACCCCTCCACTTT.

The chain uses TRBV30 and TRBJ2-7; 9 nucleotides align to TRBD1. The CDR3 is 14 residues long. The germline V gene encodes CDR1 GTSNPN and CDR2 SVGIG (reference sequence). V was clipped by 5 bases and J by 5 bases; unmatched bases: 10. The CDR3 here is CAWEPPGQGHEQYF. The CDR3 DNA reads TGTGCCTGGGAACCACCGGGACAGGGACACGAGCAGTACTTC.

This rearrangement joins TRBV25-1 to TRBJ1-1, with 8 bases lining up with TRBD1. Trimming cost V 4 bases and J 5 bases; bases outside gene matches: 6. The V gene's germline CDR1 is MGHDK and CDR2 SYGVNS. This CDR3 spans 14 amino acids. For the CDR3, the DNA is TGTGCCAGCAGTGTGACAGGGGTGAGGACTGAAGCTTTCTTT. Amino acid sequence: CASSVTGVRTEAFF.

The chain recombines TRBV6-5 with TRBJ1-1; the match to TRBD1 covers 10 bases. CDR1 is MNHEY and CDR2 is SVGAGI in the germline V gene. CDR3 length equals 15 residues. V trimming: 7 bases; J trimming: 1 base; junction bases outside the gene matches: 6. CDR3 loop: CASTGDRGSNTEAFF. The CDR3 DNA sequence: TGTGCCAGCACCGGGGACAGGGGCTCGAACACTGAAGCTTTCTTT.

The rearrangement uses TRBV6-6 and TRBJ1-1; possibly TRBD1 for D (5 bases). The length of the CDR3 is 14 residues. Between the trimmed V and J ends, which lost 7 bases and 0 bases, there was a span of 12 bases. Looked up from germline, CDR1 is MNHNY and CDR2 is SVGAGI (reference sequence). In DNA, the CDR3 is TGTGCCAGCAACTCGGGACCGCTGAACACTGAAGCTTTCTTT. The encoded protein is CASNSGPLNTEAFF.

This clone was recorded a few times. V and J are TRBV14 and TRBJ1-2; D is ambiguous. V was cut by 4 bases and J by 3 bases, with 9 bases left in between. CDR1 and CDR2 (germline): SGHDN, FVKESK. The CDR3 covers 13 residues. The CDR3: CASSPRGYYGYTF. The CDR3 bases are TGTGCCAGCAGCCCCCGGGGTTACTATGGCTACACCTTC.

This clone was seen a handful of times. This chain connects TRBV4-2 to TRBJ2-1, with unresolved D. CDR1 and CDR2 (germline): LGHNA, YNFKEQ. Deletions cut 0 bases from V and 5 bases from J, with 5 bases between. The CDR3 is made up of 13 amino acids. The CDR3 here is CASSQDSNNEQFF. CDR3 nucleotides: TGTGCCAGCAGCCAAGACTCGAACAATGAGCAGTTCTTC.

The chain employs TRBV4-3 and TRBJ1-2; 8 bases fit TRBD1. After removal of 1 base from V and 7 bases from J, the junction contained 11 bases not matched to a gene. In germline, CDR1 is LGHNA, CDR2 YSLEER. CDR3 length: 16 amino acids. This CDR3 is CASSQVKGRGQGGYTF. The CDR3 coding sequence is TGCGCCAGCAGCCAAGTTAAGGGCAGGGGGCAAGGTGGCTACACCTTC.

The J gene is TRBJ1-1, the V gene TRBV30; D gene unclear. Trimming took 0 bases from V and 11 from J, leaving 10 bases between them. There are 11 residues in the CDR3. CDR1 is GTSNPN and CDR2 is SVGIG in the germline V gene (reference sequence). This CDR3 reads CAWSVLATAFF. CDR3 sequence (DNA): TGTGCCTGGAGTGTACTAGCCACCGCTTTCTTT.

This clone appeared a single time. This sequence joins TRBV6-6 and TRBJ2-3, with unresolved D. From germline, CDR1 is MNHNY and CDR2 SVGAGI (reference sequence). Deletions cut 5 bases from V and 4 bases from J, with 7 bases between. The CDR3 is 12 amino acids. The CDR3 DNA is TGTGCCAGCAGTCTAAAGGCAGATACGCAGTATTTT. Translated: CASSLKADTQYF.

The rearrangement uses TRBV5-6 and TRBJ2-7; D might be TRBD2 (6 bases). V lost 4 bases and J 4 bases, leaving 24 bases between the germline ends. Germline V gene sequence: CDR1 SGHDT, CDR2 YYEEEE. The CDR3 has 17 residues. In nucleotides, the CDR3 is TGTGCCAGCAGCGCAGGTTGGGATCGGTCCAGCGGGTACGAGCAGTACTTC. It is translated as CASSAGWDRSSGYEQYF.

This clone turned up a few times. The chain uses TRBV6-1 and TRBJ2-7; D is unclear. CDR1 and CDR2 from the germline V gene are MNHNS and SASEGT. V dropped 2 bases and J dropped 1 base, with 12 bases sitting between them. CDR3 size: 15 residues. DNA for the CDR3: TGTGCCAGCAGTGAACTCGCTGCCACATCCTACGAGCAGTACTTC. Protein sequence: CASSELAATSYEQYF.

The V gene is TRBV2, the J gene TRBJ2-1; tentatively, D is TRBD1 or TRBD2 (5 bases each). V gave up 4 bases and J gave up 11 bases, with 9 bases separating them. There are 11 residues in the CDR3. Germline V gene data show CDR1 as SNHLY and CDR2 as FYNNEI. CDR3 sequence: CASSGTGQQFF. In DNA, the CDR3 is TGTGCCAGCAGTGGAACGGGACAGCAGTTCTTC. The full variable domain, with the rest looked up from reference TRBV2 and TRBJ2-1, is EPEVTQTPSHQVTQMGQEVILRCVPISNHLYFYWYRQILGQKVEFLVSFYNNEISEKSEIFDDQFSVERPDGSNFTLKIRSTKLEDSAMYFCASSGTGQQFFGPGTRLTVL.

The chain uses TRBV6-5 and TRBJ2-7; D is unclear. There are 13 residues in the CDR3. Deletions cut 0 bases from V and 4 bases from J, with 7 bases between. Germline V gene sequence: CDR1 MNHEY, CDR2 SVGAGI. The CDR3 loop reads CASSYSSPYEQYF. The CDR3 DNA is TGTGCCAGCAGTTACTCCTCCCCGTACGAGCAGTACTTC.